Shown below are 11 T cell receptor beta chains from a single sample sequenced in a study of CD8 T cells in Susac syndrome (dated by TCRdb to 2018 to 2020). Libraries were built with the immunoSEQ multiplex PCR assay. RNA was extracted with the RNeasy kit and roughly 0.5 to 1 ug was reverse transcribed using random hexamers. Using fastp trimming at Q25 and MiXCR clonotype assembly, TCRdb reanalyzed the public sequencing data and kept in-frame beta chains. Entries are consolidated by CDR3 protein sequence, retaining the most common genes and DNA. The sample records about 94,000 distinct CDR3 sequences, roughly 94% of which are singletons. In total, the top ten clones hold roughly 0.3% of the sample. The sequenced material came from CD4+ T cells from PBMCs. The receptors shown here come from a human donor with Susac syndrome.

J is TRBJ2-3 and V is TRBV9, with D unresolved. The CDR3 is made up of 12 amino acids. V was cut by 2 bases and J by 3 bases, with 4 bases left in between. Germline-derived CDR1 and CDR2 are SGDLS and YYNGEE. The CDR3: CASSVLTDTQYF. The DNA for the CDR3 is TGTGCCAGCAGCGTGCTGACAGATACGCAGTATTTT.

CDR3 bases: TGTGCCAGCGTACAGAGGGGGTCTGGGGCCAACGTCCTGACTTTC. Protein: CASVQRGSGANVLTF. The V and J genes are TRBV5-4 and TRBJ2-6; a possible D gene is TRBD1 (6 bases). This CDR3 is 15 amino acids long. Trimming took off 7 bases at V and 1 base at J, with 12 bases between the two ends. Germline values: CDR1 SGHNT, CDR2 YYREEE (reference sequence).

The chain combines TRBV27 with TRBJ2-1; perhaps D is TRBD1 or TRBD2 (6 bases each). Per germline, CDR1 MNHEY and CDR2 SMNVEV (reference sequence). The CDR3 runs to 16 residues. V dropped 5 bases and J dropped 3 bases, with 17 bases sitting between them. The CDR3 region has the DNA TGTGCCAGCAGTCCCCGGGGGCCACAGGTCTACAATGAGCAGTTCTTC. This codes for CASSPRGPQVYNEQFF.

V usage is TRBV12-3 or TRBV12-4 and J usage is TRBJ2-1; 9 positions match TRBD2. The CDR3 consists of 14 residues. V lost 3 bases to trimming and J lost 9 bases; unmatched junction nucleotides: 6. CDR3 residues: CASSLRGGRGEQFF. The CDR3 nucleotides are TGTGCCAGCAGTTTGCGGGGGGGCCGTGGTGAGCAGTTCTTC.

The V call is TRBV3-1, the J call TRBJ2-5, with 7 bases aligning to TRBD2. CDR3 length: 15 amino acids. Germline CDR1 LGHDT, CDR2 YNNKEL (reference sequence). V shed 2 bases and J 4 bases; nucleotides not matched to a gene: 7. The CDR3 spells CASSQRAGPAETQYF. The CDR3 region has the DNA TGTGCCAGCAGCCAAAGAGCGGGGCCGGCAGAGACCCAGTACTTC.

The V call is TRBV6-2 or TRBV6-3, the J call TRBJ2-7; a weak D match, TRBD2 (7 bases). The CDR3 consists of 13 residues. V was clipped by 11 bases and J by 3 bases, with 17 bases between them. CDR1 is MNHEY, CDR2 SVGEGT, per germline. In DNA, the CDR3 is TGTGCCTCAACGGCGGGGGCCTACTACGAGCAGTACTTC. Protein sequence: CASTAGAYYEQYF.

The V and J genes are TRBV2 and TRBJ1-2; no clear D gene. CDR3 length: 11 residues. V lost 2 bases and J lost 13, with 11 bases in between. CDR1 is SNHLY and CDR2 is FYNNEI in the germline V gene. CDR3 in amino acids: CASSERREFTF. The CDR3 DNA reads as TGTGCCAGCAGTGAAAGGCGGGAATTCACCTTC.

This chain joins TRBV14 and TRBJ2-1, with D perhaps assigned TRBD1 or TRBD2 (5 bases each). The germline CDR1 and CDR2 sequences are SGHDN and FVKESK. The CDR3 consists of 13 residues. With 4 bases removed from V and 8 bases from J, the gap between germline ends came to 12 bases. CDR3 in DNA: TGTGCCAGCAGCCTTAGTCTGGGGGATGAGCAGTTCTTC. Amino acid sequence: CASSLSLGDEQFF.

The chain links TRBV12-3 or TRBV12-4 to TRBJ2-7; no reliable D call. The CDR3 extends over 11 amino acids. V was shortened by 3 bases and J by 5 bases, with 5 bases between the two germline ends. In nucleotides, the CDR3 is TGTGCCAGCAGTTTTGCCCACGAGCAGTACTTC. Protein: CASSFAHEQYF.

V usage is TRBV20-1 and J usage is TRBJ2-3; 8 bases align to TRBD2. Germline values: CDR1 DFQATT, CDR2 SNEGSKA (reference sequence). The CDR3 has 16 amino acids. The trim removed 1 base at V and 7 bases at J, leaving 13 bases unmatched. Written as DNA, the CDR3 is TGCAGTGCTAGAGTGGTCGGGGCGACGGGGGGGAATACGCAGTATTTT. It codes for CSARVVGATGGNTQYF.

The table lists this clonotype with a few counts. This chain connects TRBV11-2 to TRBJ1-1; the D is unclear. CDR1 and CDR2 from the germline V gene are SGHAT and FQNNGV. Trimming stripped 2 bases from V and 8 bases from J, with 9 bases between. CDR3 size: 12 residues. CDR3 sequence: CASSLQSSEAFF. CDR3 DNA: TGTGCCAGCAGCTTACAATCCAGCGAAGCTTTCTTT.